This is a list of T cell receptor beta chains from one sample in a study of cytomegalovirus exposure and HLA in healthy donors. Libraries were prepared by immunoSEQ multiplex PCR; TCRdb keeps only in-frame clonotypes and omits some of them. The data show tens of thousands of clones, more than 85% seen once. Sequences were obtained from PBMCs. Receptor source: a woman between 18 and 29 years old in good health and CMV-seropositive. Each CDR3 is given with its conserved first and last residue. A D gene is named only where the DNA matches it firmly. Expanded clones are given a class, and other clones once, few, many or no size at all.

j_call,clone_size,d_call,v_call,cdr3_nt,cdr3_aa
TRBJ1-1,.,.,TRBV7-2,TGTGCCAGCAGCTTAAGAGCGTGGACTGAAGCTTTCTTT,CASSLRAWTEAFF
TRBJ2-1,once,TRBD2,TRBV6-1,TGTGCCAACAATCCTAGCGGGGGTTACAATGAGCAGTTCTTC,CANNPSGGYNEQFF
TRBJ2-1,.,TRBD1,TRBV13,TGTGCCAGCAGCTTGGACAGGGCGAATGAGCAGTTCTTC,CASSLDRANEQFF
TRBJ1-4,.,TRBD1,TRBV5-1,TGCGCCAGCAGCTTGGGACAGGGTGTGTCTAATGAAAAACTGTTTTTT,CASSLGQGVSNEKLFF
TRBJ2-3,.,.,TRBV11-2,TGTGCCAGCAGCTTAGGCTCTCTAGGATCGCAGTATTTT,CASSLGSLGSQYF
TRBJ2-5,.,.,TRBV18,TGTGCCAGCTCAATCACCGGGACAAGGATCCAAGAGACCCAGTACTTC,CASSITGTRIQETQYF
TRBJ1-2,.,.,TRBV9,TGTGCCAGCAGCGTTGGGACTTTCGACTATGGCTACACCTTC,CASSVGTFDYGYTF
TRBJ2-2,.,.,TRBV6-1,TGTGCCAGCAGTGAATTACGAACCGGCACCGGGGAGCTGTTTTTT,CASSELRTGTGELFF
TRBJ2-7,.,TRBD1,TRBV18,TGTGCCAGCTCAGTATCCGGGACAGCAACCTACGAGCAGTACTTC,CASSVSGTATYEQYF
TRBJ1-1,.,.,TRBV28,TGTGCCTCCTCAGGGTCCCCTGGGACTGAAGCTTTCTTT,CASSGSPGTEAFF
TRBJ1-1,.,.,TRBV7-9,TGTGCCAGCAGCAAACCACAGAGGAACACTGAAGCTTTCTTT,CASSKPQRNTEAFF
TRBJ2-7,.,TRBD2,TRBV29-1,TGCAGCGTTTTTACCGGGACTAGCGCGTACGAGCAGTACTTC,CSVFTGTSAYEQYF
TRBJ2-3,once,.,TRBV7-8,TGTGCCAGCACGCTTAATCGGGACAAAAGTACGCAGTATTTT,CASTLNRDKSTQYF
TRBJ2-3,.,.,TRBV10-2,TGCGCCAGCAGTGAATCGCGGAGCACAGATACGCAGTATTTT,CASSESRSTDTQYF
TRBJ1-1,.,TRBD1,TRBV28,TGTGCCAGCATGACGACAGGGCGGAACACTGAAGCTTTCTTT,CASMTTGRNTEAFF
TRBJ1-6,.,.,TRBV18,TGTGCCAGCTCACCACTTGACAGTCCTAATTCACCCCTCCACTTT,CASSPLDSPNSPLHF
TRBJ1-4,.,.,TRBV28,TGTGCCAGCAGTCACCTTGTATGGCCTAGGGGAAGACATGAAAAACTGTTTTTT,CASSHLVWPRGRHEKLFF
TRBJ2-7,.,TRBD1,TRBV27,TGTGCCAGCAGTTCTTACTCCGACAGGGCCGAGCAGTACTTC,CASSSYSDRAEQYF
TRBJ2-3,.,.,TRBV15,TGTGCCACCAGCAGAGATCGGTGGGATACGCAGTATTTT,CATSRDRWDTQYF
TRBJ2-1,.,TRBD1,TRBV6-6,TGTGCCAGCAGTTACGGGACAGGGACGAATGAGCAGTTCTTC,CASSYGTGTNEQFF
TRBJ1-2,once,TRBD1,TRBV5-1,TGCGCCAGCAGACCAGAGACAGGGAGGAACTATGGCTACACCTTC,CASRPETGRNYGYTF
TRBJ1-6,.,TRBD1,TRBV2,TGTGCCAGCTCCTATAGACAGGGGGATAATTCACCCCTCCACTTT,CASSYRQGDNSPLHF
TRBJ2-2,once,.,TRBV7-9,TGTGCCACCAACGCCAGGGTTCCCGGGGAGCTGTTTTTT,CATNARVPGELFF
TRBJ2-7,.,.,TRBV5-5,TGTGCCAGCAGCTTTTTCCCCTCGGTGTCCTACGAGCAGTACTTC,CASSFFPSVSYEQYF
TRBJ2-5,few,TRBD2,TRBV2,TGTGCCAGCAGTGCGACTAGCGGCCAAGAGACCCAGTACTTC,CASSATSGQETQYF
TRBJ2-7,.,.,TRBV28,TGTGCCAGTTGCGGAGGGGGCGCCTGGCAGTACTTC,CASCGGGAWQYF
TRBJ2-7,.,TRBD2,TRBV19,TGTGCCAGTAGTATAACATCTAGCGGGAGCAGCTACGAGCAGTACTTC,CASSITSSGSSYEQYF
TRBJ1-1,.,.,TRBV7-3,TGTGCCAGCAGCAAAAACGGGGGTGGCGGCACTGAAGCTTTCTTT,CASSKNGGGGTEAFF
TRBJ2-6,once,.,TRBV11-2,TGTGCCAGCAGCTTAAATTACAGGGCATCTGGGGCCAACGTCCTGACTTTC,CASSLNYRASGANVLTF
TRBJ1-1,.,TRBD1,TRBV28,TGTGCCAGCAGCCCGGACAGGGTCCGATTAGCTTTCTTT,CASSPDRVRLAFF
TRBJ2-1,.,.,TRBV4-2,TGTGCCAGCAGCCAACAGCGATCCTACAATGAGCAGTTCTTC,CASSQQRSYNEQFF
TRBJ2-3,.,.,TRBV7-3,TGTGCCAGCAGCTTGACAGGAGATACGCAGTATTTT,CASSLTGDTQYF
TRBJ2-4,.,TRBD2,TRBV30,TGTGCCTGGAGCGGAAGCGGGAGTACAAACATTCAGTACTTC,CAWSGSGSTNIQYF
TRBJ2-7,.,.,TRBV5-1,TGCGCCAGCATCCATTCTGAGCGGCTAGATTCCTACGAGCAGTACTTC,CASIHSERLDSYEQYF
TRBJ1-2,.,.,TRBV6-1,TGTGCCAGCAGTGAAGCGTTCGAGAGGATGGCCTATGGCTACACCTTC,CASSEAFERMAYGYTF
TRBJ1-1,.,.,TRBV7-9,TGTGCCAGCAGCTTAGGTCCGGGGAGGAGCACTGAAGCTTTCTTT,CASSLGPGRSTEAFF
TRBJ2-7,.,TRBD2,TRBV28,TGTGCCAGCAGTGGCCGAGGGACTAGCGGGGGTCGACTGTACGAGCAGTACTTC,CASSGRGTSGGRLYEQYF
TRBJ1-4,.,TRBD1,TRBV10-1,TGCGCCGGACAGGGGACAACTAATGAAAAACTGTTTTTT,CAGQGTTNEKLFF
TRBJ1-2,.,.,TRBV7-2,TGTGCCAGCAACTCCTTGGGCCCCGACTATGGCTACACCTTC,CASNSLGPDYGYTF
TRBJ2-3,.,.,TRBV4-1,TGCGCCAGCAGCCAAGGGGCTCAGGGGGGAGATACGCAGTATTTT,CASSQGAQGGDTQYF